This T cell receptor beta chain is from a study of shared clonotypes between healthy human individuals. General study points: Naive subsets generally had larger estimated richness than memory subsets.

The assay was carried out at the deep level. Each subset's genomic DNA was split evenly across several immunoSEQ plates. The data were produced by immunoSEQ multiplex PCR, yet TCRdb's version contains in-frame clones alone and is incomplete. The sample consists of fewer than 1.4 million clones, around three quarters of them appearing once. Worth noting for this clone: Its antigen is not known.

CD4+ cells were split into CD45RA+ naive and CD45RA-negative memory subsets. This CDR3 region has 14 residues. Germline assignment: CDR1 SGDLS and CDR2 YYNGEE. Unmatched junction bases numbered 5, after V lost 3 bases and J lost 7 bases. Sequencing was carried out using memory CD4+ T cells from PBMCs. Subset here: CD45RA-negative fraction. The genes are TRBV9 and TRBJ2-5; TRBD1 matches 11 bases. This sequence was found in a man in his late teens or twenties in good health. Some clones in this sample may be carry-over from other donors' samples. Here the CDR3 reads CASSARDRGTTQYF. The CDR3 DNA reads as TGTGCCAGCAGCGCACGGGACAGGGGGACGACCCAGTACTTC.